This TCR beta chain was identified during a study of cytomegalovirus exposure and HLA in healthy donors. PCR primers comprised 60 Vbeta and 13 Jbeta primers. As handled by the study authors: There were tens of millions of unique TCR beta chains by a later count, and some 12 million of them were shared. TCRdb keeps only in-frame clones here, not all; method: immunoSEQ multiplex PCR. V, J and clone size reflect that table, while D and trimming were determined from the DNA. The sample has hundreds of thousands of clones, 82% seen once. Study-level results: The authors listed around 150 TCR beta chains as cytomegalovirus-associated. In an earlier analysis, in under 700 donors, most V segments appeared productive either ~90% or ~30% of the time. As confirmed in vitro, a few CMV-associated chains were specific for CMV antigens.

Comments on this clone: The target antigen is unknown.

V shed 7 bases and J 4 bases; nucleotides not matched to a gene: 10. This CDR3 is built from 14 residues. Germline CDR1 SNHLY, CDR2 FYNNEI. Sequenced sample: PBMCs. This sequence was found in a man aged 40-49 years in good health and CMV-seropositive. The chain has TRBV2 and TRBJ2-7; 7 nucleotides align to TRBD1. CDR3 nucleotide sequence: TGTGCCAGCACCGAGTTGACAGGGCTGTACGAGCAGTACTTC. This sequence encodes CASTELTGLYEQYF.